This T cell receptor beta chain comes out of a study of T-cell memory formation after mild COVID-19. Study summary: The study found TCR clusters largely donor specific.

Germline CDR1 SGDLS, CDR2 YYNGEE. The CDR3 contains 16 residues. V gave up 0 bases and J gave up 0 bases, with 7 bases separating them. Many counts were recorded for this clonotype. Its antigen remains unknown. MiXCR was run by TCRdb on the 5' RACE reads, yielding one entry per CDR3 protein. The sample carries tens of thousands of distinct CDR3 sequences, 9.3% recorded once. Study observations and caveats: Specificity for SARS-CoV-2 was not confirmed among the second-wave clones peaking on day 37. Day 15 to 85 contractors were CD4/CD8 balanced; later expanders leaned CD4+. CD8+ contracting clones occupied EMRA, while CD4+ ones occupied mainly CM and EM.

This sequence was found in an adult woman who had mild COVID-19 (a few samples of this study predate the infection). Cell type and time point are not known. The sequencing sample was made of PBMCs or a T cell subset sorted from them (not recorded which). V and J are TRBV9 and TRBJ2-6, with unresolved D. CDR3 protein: CASSVEVNSGANVLTF. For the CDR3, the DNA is TGTGCCAGCAGCGTAGAGGTCAACTCTGGGGCCAACGTCCTGACTTTC.